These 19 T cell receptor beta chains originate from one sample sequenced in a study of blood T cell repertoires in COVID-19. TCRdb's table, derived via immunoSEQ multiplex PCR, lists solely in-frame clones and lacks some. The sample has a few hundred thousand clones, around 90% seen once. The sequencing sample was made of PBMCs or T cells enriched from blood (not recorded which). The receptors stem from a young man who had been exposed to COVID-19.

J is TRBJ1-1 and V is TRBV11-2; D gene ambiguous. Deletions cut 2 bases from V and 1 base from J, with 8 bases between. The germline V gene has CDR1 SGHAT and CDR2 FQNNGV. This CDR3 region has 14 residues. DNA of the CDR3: TGTGCCAGCAGCTTATTTTCGAGGAACACTGAAGCTTTCTTT. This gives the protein CASSLFSRNTEAFF.

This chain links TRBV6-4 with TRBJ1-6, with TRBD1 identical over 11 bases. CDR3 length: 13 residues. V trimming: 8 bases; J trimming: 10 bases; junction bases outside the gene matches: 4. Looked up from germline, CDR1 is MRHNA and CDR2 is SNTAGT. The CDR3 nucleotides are TGTGCCAGCCGAGGGACAGGGGGATCACCCCTCCACTTT. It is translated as CASRGTGGSPLHF.

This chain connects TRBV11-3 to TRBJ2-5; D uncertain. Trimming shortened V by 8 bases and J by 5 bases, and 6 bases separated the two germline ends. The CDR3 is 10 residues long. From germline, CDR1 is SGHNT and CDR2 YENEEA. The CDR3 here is CASEKETQYF. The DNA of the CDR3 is TGTGCCAGCGAGAAGGAGACCCAGTACTTC.

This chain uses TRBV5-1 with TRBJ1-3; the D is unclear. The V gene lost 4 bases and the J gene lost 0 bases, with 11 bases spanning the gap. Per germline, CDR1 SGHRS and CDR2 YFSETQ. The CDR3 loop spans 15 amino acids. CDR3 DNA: TGCGCCAGCAGCCCCAGCGGAGCCTCTGGAAACACCATATATTTT. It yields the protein CASSPSGASGNTIYF.

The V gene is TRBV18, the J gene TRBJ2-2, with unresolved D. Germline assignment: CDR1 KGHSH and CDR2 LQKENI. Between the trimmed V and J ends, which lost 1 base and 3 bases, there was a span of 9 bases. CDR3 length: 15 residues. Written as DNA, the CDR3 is TGTGCCAGCTCACCACTTCTTGGAGACACCGGGGAGCTGTTTTTT. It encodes CASSPLLGDTGELFF.

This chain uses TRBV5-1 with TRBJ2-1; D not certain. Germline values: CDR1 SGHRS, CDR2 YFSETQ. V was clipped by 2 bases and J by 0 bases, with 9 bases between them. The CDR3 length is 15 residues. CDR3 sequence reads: CASSFSQSSYNEQFF. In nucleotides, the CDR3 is TGCGCCAGCAGCTTCTCACAGAGCTCCTACAATGAGCAGTTCTTC.

CDR3 residues: CASSLKGGDEKLFF. As DNA, the CDR3 is TGTGCCAGCAGCTTAAAAGGGGGCGATGAAAAACTGTTTTTT. The J gene is TRBJ1-4, the V gene TRBV7-6, with 7 nucleotides matching TRBD1. CDR1 is SGHVS, CDR2 FNYEAQ, per germline. The CDR3 length is 14 residues. With V trimmed by 2 bases and J by 6 bases, 3 bases remained unmatched.

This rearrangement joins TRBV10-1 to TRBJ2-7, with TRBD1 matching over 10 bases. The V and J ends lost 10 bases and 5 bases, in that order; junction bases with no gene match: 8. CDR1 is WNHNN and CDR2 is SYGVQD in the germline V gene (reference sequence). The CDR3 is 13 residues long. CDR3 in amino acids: CANRDRGTNEQYF. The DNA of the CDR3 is TGCGCCAACCGGGACAGGGGAACCAACGAGCAGTACTTC.

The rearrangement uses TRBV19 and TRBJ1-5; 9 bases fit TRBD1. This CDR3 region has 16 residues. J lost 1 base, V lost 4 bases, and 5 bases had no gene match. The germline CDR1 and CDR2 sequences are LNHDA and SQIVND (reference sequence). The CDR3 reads CASSTNRGLSNQPQHF. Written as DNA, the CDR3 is TGTGCCAGTAGTACAAACAGGGGGCTAAGCAATCAGCCCCAGCATTTT.

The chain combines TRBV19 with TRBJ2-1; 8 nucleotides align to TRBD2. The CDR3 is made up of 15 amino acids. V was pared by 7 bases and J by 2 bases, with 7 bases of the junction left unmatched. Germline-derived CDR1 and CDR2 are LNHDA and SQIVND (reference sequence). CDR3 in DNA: TGTGCCAGTAATCAAGCGGGGGCCCCCTACAATGAGCAGTTCTTC. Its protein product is CASNQAGAPYNEQFF.

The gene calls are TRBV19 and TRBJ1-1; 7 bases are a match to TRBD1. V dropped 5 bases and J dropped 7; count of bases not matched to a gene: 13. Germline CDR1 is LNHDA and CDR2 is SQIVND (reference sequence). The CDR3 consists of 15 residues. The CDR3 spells CASSPGFGTAYEAFF. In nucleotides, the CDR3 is TGTGCCAGTAGTCCGGGGTTTGGGACAGCATATGAAGCTTTCTTT.

The DNA of the CDR3 is TGTGCCAGCAGCCAAGGACGGGGGTCAGATACGCAGTATTTT. As protein: CASSQGRGSDTQYF. The rearrangement joins TRBV3-1 (or the pseudogene TRBV3-2) to TRBJ2-3, with D tentatively TRBD2 (6 bases). The germline CDR1 and CDR2 sequences are LGHDT and YNNKEL (reference sequence). V lost 1 base and J lost 4, with 9 bases in between. This CDR3 comprises 14 residues.

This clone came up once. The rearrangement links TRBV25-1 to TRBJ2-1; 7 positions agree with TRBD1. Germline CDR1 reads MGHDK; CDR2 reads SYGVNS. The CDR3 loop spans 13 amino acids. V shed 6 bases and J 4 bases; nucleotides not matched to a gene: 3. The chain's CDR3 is CASSWDSYNEQFF. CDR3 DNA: TGTGCCAGCAGCTGGGACAGTTACAATGAGCAGTTCTTC.

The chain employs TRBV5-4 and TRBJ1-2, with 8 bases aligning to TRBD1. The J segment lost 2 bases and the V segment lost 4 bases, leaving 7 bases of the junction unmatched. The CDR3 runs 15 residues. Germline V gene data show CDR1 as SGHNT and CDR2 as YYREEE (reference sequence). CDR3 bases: TGTGCCAGCAGCCAGGGGGCAAGGGAGAACTATGGCTACACCTTC. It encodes CASSQGARENYGYTF.

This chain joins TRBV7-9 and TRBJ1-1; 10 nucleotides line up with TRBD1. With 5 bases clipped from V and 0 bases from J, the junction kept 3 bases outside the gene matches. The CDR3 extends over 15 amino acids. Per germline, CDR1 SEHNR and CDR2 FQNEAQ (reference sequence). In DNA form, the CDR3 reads TGTGCCAGCAGCCGGGACAGGGGCATGAACACTGAAGCTTTCTTT. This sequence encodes CASSRDRGMNTEAFF.

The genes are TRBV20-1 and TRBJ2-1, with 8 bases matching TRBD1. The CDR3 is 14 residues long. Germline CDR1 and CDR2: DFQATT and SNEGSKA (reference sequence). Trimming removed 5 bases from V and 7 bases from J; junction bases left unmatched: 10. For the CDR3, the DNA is TGCAGTGCTGGTGGACAGGGACTTGCAAATGAGCAGTTCTTC. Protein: CSAGGQGLANEQFF.

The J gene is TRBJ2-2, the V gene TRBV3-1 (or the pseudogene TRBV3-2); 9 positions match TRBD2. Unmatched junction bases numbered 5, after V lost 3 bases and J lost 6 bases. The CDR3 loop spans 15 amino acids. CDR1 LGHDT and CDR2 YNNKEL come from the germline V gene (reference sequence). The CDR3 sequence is CASSHLAGRAGELFF. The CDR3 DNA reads TGTGCCAGCAGCCACCTAGCGGGGCGGGCCGGGGAGCTGTTTTTT.

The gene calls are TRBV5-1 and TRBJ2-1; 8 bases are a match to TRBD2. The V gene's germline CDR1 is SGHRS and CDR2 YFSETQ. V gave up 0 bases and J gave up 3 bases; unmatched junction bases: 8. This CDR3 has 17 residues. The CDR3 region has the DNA TGCGCCAGCAGCTTGGACCCGACTAGCGCGGGCTACAATGAGCAGTTCTTC. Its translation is CASSLDPTSAGYNEQFF.

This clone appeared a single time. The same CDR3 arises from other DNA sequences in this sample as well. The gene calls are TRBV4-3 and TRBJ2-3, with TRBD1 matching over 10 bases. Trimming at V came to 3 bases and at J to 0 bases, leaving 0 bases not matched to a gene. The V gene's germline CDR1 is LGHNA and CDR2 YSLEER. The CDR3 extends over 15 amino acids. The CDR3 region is CASSQGQGSTDTQYF. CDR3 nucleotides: TGCGCCAGCAGCCAGGGACAGGGGAGCACAGATACGCAGTATTTT.